This T cell receptor beta chain was recovered during a study of blood T cell repertoires in COVID-19. Study summary: COVID-19 samples, acute and convalescent, were from the United States, Italy and Spain. In each case, the material was cDNA or gDNA derived from T cells, B-cell-depleted T cells, or PBMCs.

Under the authors' procedure: Reference gene primer amplification yielded estimated nucleated cell counts. Sequencing was performed with immunoSEQ multiplex PCR; in TCRdb, only in-frame clones are kept and a portion is missing. The V and J calls and clone size come from that table; D and trimming were worked out from the DNA. The table includes just over 50,000 clones, 85% to 90% detected once. The sample consisted of peripheral blood. The source of this sequence is a man aged 70 or older with acute or convalescent COVID-19.

The CDR3 DNA reads TGCGCCAGCAGCCAAAGGGGACAGGGTTACGAGCAGTACTTC. It yields the protein CASSQRGQGYEQYF. The rearrangement uses TRBV4-1 and TRBJ2-7; 9 bases fit TRBD1. From germline, CDR1 is MGHRA and CDR2 YSYEKL. This CDR3 has 14 residues. V was pared by 2 bases and J by 4 bases, with 3 bases of the junction left unmatched.